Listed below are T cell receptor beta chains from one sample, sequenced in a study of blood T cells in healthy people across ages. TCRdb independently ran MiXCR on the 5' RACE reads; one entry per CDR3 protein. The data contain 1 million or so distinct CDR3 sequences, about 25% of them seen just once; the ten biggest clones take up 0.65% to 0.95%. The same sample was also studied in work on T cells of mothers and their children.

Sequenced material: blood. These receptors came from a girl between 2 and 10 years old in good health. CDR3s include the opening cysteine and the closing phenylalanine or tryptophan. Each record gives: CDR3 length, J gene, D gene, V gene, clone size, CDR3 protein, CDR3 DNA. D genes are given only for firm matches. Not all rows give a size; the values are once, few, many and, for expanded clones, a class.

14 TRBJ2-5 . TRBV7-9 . CASSLRALEETQYF TGTGCCAGCAGCTTAAGGGCCCTAGAAGAGACCCAGTACTTC
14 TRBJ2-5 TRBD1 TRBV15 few CATSRGGQGKTQYF TGTGCCACCAGCAGAGGGGGACAGGGGAAGACCCAGTACTTC
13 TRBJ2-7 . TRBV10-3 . CAISGQESYEQYF TGTGCCATCAGTGGACAGGAGAGCTACGAGCAGTACTTC
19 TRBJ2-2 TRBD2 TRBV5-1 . CASSLGRTRSWGTAGELFF TGCGCCAGCAGCTTGGGAAGGACTAGATCCTGGGGAACGGCCGGGGAGCTGTTTTTT
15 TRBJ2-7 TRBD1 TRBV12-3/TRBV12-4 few CASSLPGQGSYEQYF TGTGCCAGCAGTCTCCCGGGACAGGGGTCCTACGAGCAGTACTTC
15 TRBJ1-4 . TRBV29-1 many CSVETGWKWGEKLFF TGCAGCGTTGAAACAGGTTGGAAGTGGGGAGAAAAACTGTTTTTT
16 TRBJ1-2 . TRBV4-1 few CASSQDPGASLYGYTF TGCGCCAGCAGCCAAGATCCGGGAGCGAGTCTTTATGGCTACACCTTC
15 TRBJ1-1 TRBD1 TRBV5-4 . CASSWEGTGDTEAFF TGTGCCAGCAGCTGGGAAGGGACAGGGGACACTGAAGCTTTCTTT
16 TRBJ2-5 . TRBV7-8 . CASSLLGEPYQETQYF TGTGCCAGCAGCTTGCTAGGGGAACCTTACCAAGAGACCCAGTACTTC
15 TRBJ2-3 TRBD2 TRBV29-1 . CSVESSGVNTDTQYF TGCAGCGTCGAAAGTAGCGGGGTGAACACAGATACGCAGTATTTT
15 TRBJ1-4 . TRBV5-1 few CASSLFADSNEKLFF TGCGCCAGCAGCTTGTTCGCCGACAGTAATGAAAAACTGTTTTTT
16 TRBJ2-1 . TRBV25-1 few CASSELEEDIYNEQFF TGTGCCAGCAGTGAATTGGAAGAGGACATCTACAATGAGCAGTTCTTC
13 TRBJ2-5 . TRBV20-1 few CSARLQGRETQYF TGCAGTGCTAGGCTCCAGGGGAGGGAGACCCAGTACTTC
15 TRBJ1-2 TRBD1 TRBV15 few CATSVTGTEIYGYTF TGTGCCACCAGCGTAACCGGGACAGAAATTTATGGCTACACCTTC
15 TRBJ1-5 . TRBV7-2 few CASSVVQYSNQPQHF TGTGCCAGCAGCGTAGTACAGTATAGCAATCAGCCCCAGCATTTT
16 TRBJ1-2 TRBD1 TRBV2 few CASSDIPRDRVYGYTF TGTGCCAGCAGTGATATCCCCCGGGACAGGGTCTATGGCTACACCTTC
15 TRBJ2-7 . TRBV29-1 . CSVERSIAESYEQYF TGCAGCGTTGAACGATCGATAGCGGAGTCCTACGAGCAGTACTTC
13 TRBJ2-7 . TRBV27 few CASSFGFAYEQYF TGTGCCAGCAGTTTCGGTTTCGCCTACGAGCAGTACTTC
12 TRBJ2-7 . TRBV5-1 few CASGGEGAEQYF TGCGCCAGCGGAGGTGAAGGGGCCGAGCAGTACTTC
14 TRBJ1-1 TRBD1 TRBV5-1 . CASSFNRGHQQTFF TGCGCCAGCAGCTTCAACAGGGGCCACCAGCAGACTTTCTTT
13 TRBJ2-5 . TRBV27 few CASSLSQGGTQYF TGTGCCAGCAGTTTATCACAGGGAGGGACCCAGTACTTC
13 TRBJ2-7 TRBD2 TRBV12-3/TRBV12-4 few CASSPSLAVEQYF TGTGCCAGCAGTCCGTCACTAGCGGTAGAGCAGTACTTC
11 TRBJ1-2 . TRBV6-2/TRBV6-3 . CASGENYGYTF TGTGCCAGCGGTGAAAACTATGGCTACACCTTC
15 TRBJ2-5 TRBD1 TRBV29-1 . CSARTGGVRRETQYF TGCAGCGCTCGGACAGGGGGCGTAAGACGAGAGACCCAGTACTTC
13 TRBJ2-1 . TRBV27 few CASASSLAVEQFF TGTGCCAGCGCCTCGAGTCTAGCCGTTGAGCAGTTCTTC
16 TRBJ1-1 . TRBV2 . CASSTHRGRSNTEAFF TGTGCCAGCAGTACCCACCGCGGTAGGTCGAACACTGAAGCTTTCTTT
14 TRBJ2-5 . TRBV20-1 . CSASAHVYQGTQYF TGCAGTGCTAGTGCACACGTATATCAAGGGACCCAGTACTTC
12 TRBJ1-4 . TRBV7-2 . CASSLLEGELFF TGTGCCAGCAGCTTATTGGAAGGGGAACTGTTTTTT